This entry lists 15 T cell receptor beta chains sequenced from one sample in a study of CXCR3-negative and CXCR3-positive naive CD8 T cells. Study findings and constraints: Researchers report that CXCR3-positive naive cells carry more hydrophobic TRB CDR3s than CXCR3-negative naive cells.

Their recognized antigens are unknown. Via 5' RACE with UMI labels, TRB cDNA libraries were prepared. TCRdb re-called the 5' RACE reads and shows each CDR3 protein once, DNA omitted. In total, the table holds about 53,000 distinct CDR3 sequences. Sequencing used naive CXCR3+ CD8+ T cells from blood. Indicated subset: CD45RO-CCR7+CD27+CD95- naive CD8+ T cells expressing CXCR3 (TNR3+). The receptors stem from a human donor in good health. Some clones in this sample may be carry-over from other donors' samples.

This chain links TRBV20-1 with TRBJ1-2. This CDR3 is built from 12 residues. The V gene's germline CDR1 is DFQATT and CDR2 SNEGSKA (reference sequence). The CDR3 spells CSAPQEGYGYTF.

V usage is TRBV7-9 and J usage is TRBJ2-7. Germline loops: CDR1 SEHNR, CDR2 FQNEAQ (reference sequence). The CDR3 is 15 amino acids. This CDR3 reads CASSLAANRAYEQYF. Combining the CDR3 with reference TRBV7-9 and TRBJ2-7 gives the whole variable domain DTGVSQNPRHKITKRGQNVTFRCDPISEHNRLYWYRQTLGQGPEFLTYFQNEAQLEKSRLLSDRFSAERPKGSFSTLEIQRTEQGDSAMYLCASSLAANRAYEQYFGPGTRLTVT.

CDR3: CASSLLKAGAWNEQFF. The chain links TRBV7-9 to TRBJ2-1; no DNA is available, so the TRBD1 call from TCRdb remains unchecked. The CDR3 is made up of 16 amino acids. CDR1 is SEHNR, CDR2 FQNEAQ, per germline (reference sequence).

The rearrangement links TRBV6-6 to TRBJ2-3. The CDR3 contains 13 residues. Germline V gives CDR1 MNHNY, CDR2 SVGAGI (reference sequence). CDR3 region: CAGSLGSADTQYF.

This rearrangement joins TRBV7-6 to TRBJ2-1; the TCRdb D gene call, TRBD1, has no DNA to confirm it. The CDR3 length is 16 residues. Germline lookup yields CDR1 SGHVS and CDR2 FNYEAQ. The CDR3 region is CASSWTGEGNYNEQFF.

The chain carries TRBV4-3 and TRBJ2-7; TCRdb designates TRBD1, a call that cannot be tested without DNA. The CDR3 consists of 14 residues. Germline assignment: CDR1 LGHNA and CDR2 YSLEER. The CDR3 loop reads CASSQAGGAEEQYF.

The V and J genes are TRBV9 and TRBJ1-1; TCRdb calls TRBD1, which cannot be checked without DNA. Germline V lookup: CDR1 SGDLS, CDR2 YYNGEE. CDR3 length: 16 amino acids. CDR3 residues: CASSAGGQGVITEAFF. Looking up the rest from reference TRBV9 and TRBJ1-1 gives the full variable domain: DSGVTQTPKHLITATGQRVTLRCSPRSGDLSVYWYQQSLDQGLQFLIQYYNGEERAKGNILERFSAQQFPDLHSELNLSSLELGDSALYFCASSAGGQGVITEAFFGQGTRLTVV.

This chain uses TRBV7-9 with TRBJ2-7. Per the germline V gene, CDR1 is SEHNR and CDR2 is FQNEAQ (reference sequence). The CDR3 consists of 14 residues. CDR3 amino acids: CASSLDASSYEQYF.

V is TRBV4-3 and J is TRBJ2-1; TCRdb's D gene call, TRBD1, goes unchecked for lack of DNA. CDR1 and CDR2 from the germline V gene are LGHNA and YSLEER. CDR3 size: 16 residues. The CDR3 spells CASSQSRGTGGHEQFF.

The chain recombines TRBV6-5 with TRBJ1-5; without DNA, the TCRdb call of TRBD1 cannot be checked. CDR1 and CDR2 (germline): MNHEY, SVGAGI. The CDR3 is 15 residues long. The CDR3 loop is CASSSRQGGDQPQHF.

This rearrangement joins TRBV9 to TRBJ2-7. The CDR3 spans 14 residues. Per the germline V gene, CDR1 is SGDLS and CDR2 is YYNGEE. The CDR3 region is CASSVVGSSYEQYF.

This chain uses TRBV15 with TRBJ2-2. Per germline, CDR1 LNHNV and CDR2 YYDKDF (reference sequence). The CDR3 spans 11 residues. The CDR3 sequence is CATSLKAELFF.

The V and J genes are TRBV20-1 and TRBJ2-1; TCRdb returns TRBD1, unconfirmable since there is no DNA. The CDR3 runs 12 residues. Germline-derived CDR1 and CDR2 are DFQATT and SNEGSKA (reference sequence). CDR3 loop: CSWLAGYNEQFF.

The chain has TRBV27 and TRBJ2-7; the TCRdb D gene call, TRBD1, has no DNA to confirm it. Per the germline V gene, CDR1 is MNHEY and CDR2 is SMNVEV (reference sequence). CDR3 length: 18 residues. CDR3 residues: CASSLSHYGTGDFYEQYF.

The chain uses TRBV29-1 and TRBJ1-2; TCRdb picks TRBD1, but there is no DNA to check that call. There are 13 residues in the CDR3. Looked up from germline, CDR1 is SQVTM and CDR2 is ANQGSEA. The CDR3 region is CSVVRQGNYGYTF.